The TCR beta chain described here comes from a study of blood T cell repertoires in COVID-19 (dated by TCRdb to 2018 to 2021). Regarding the complete study: Samples covering the acute and convalescent phases of COVID-19 were provided by collaborators in the United States, Italy and Spain. The material from the prospective study consisted of cDNA or gDNA derived from T cells, B-cell-depleted T cells, or PBMCs. Deeply sampled blood TCRbeta repertoires from subjects exposed to, actively infected with, or recovered from COVID-19 were included in the dataset. The repertoires were made available in a free public database intended to serve as a resource for research on the immune response to SARS-CoV-2. Samples were obtained from the ongoing ImmuneRACE study (first 160 participants) and from some 1,300 subjects provided by 6 global collaborators. Sample metadata almost always included a de-identified subject ID, COVID-19 status, age in years and sex. Where HLA class I and class II types were available, the types were taken from metadata supplied by the sample provider, not from assay-based typing.

Overall results and qualifications from the work: Clinical and demographic metadata were provided uncurated, with the amount varying by source and participant.

Taken from cysteine to phenylalanine, the CDR3 has 15 residues. The entry retains the CDR3 DNA only, 45 bases that are in frame from base 1. The germline V gene encodes CDR1 LGHDT and CDR2 YNNKEL (reference sequence). V loses 1 base of germline sequence and J loses 0 bases, and the interval between the two ends is 9 bases. Participants in the prospective study were aged about 18 to 90 years, lived in 20 to 25 United States geographic areas, and enrolled through a virtual design. Cohort assignment in the prospective study relied on participant-reported clinical history from a screening survey and a study questionnaire. Each participant in the prospective study had whole blood, serum and a nasopharyngeal or oropharyngeal swab collected by mobile phlebotomists. Over an approximately two-month period, participants in the prospective study had the option of providing additional blood draws and questionnaires. Before DNA extraction, blood samples from the prospective study were shipped at room temperature or frozen.

In regard to this clone: Its antigen remains undetermined. Base qualities were left out, and no much larger clone turns up one base away.

TCRbeta CDR3 regions were amplified from genomic DNA by means of the immunoSEQ Assay, a bias-controlled multiplex PCR. The authors processed their data as follows. The number of nucleated cells in each sample was estimated from the amplification of reference gene primers within the assay. Sequence reads were collapsed and filtered to measure the absolute abundance of every unique TCRbeta CDR3 rearrangement. For each sample, productive Simpson clonality was calculated by taking the square root of Simpson's diversity index across productive rearrangements. The immuneACCESS repertoire file appears here via TCRdb, limited to in-frame rearrangements. These files lack a portion of the clones; in checked studies, under half of the deficit traces to unresolved V genes, and the cause of the others is not known. V and J calls and clone size are those listed in that table; D and trimming were worked out from the DNA. The sample records approximately 210,000 clones, approximately 81% of which are singletons. The ten largest clones capture about 8.9% of the sample.

The receptor comes from a woman in her fifties or sixties with acute COVID-19. The sequenced material came from PBMCs or T cells enriched from blood (not recorded which). The chain uses TRBV3-1 (or the pseudogene TRBV3-2) and TRBJ1-1, with a weak D call of TRBD1 (5 bases match). The sequenced DNA is TGTGCCAGCAGCCAAGTACAGGACGTGAACACTGAAGCTTTCTTT. The encoded protein is CASSQVQDVNTEAFF.